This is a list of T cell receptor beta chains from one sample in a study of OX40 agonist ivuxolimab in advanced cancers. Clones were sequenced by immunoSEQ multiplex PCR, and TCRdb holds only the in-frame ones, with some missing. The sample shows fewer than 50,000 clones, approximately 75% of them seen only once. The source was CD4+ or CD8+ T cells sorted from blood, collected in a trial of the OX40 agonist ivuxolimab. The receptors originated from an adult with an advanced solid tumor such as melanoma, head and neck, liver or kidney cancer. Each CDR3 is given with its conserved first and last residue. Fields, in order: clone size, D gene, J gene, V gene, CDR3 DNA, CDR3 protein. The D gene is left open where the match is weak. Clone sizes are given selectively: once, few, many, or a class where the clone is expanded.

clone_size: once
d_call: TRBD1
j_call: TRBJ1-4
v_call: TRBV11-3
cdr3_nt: TGTGCCAGCAGCCCCGGGACAGACAATGAAAAACTGTTTTTT
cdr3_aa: CASSPGTDNEKLFF

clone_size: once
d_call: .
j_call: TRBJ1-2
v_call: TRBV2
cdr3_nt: TGTGCCAGCAGTGAAGTCAGTTATGGCTACACCTTC
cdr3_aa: CASSEVSYGYTF

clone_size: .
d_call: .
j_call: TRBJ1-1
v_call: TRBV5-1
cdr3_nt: TGCGCCAGCAGCTTGTACGGGGAGAACACTGAAGCTTTCTTT
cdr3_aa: CASSLYGENTEAFF

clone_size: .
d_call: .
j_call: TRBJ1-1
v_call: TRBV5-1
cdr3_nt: TGCGCCAGCAGCTCGACAGCAGGGAACACTGAAGCTTTCTTT
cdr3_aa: CASSSTAGNTEAFF

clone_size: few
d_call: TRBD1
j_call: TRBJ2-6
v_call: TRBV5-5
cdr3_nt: TGTGCCAGCAGCCCACGGACAGGCGAGGGTGGGGCCAACGTCCTGACTTTC
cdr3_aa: CASSPRTGEGGANVLTF

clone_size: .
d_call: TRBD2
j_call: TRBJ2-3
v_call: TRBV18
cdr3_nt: TGTGCCAGCTCACCCCGACTAGCGGGAGGGACAGATACGCAGTATTTT
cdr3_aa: CASSPRLAGGTDTQYF

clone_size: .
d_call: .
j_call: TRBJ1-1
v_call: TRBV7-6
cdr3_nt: TGTACCAGCAGCTTTGGGGGGCGGACTGAAGCTTTCTTT
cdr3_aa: CTSSFGGRTEAFF

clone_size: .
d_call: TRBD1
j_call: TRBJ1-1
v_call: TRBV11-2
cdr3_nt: TGTGCCAGCAGCACCTGGGACAGGGGGATGGTTGATGAAGCTTTCTTT
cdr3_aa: CASSTWDRGMVDEAFF

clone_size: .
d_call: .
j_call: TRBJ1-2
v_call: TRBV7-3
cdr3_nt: TGTGCCAGCGGGACTTCTAACTATGGCTACACCTTC
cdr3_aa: CASGTSNYGYTF

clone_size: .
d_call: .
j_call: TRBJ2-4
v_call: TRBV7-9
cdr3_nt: TGTGCCAGCAGCACAGGTCTCAAGAAAAACATTCAGTACTTC
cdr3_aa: CASSTGLKKNIQYF

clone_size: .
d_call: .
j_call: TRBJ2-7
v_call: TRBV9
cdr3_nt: TGTGCCAGCAGCGTAGAGGTGGTTGGGTCCTACGAGCAGTACTTC
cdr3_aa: CASSVEVVGSYEQYF

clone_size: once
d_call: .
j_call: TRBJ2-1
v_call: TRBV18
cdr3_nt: TGTGCCAGCTCACCCTCGGACGGATACAATGAGCAGTTCTTC
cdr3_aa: CASSPSDGYNEQFF

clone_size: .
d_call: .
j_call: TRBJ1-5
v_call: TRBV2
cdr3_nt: TGTGCCAGCAGTGAAACGTACCGCAATCAGCCCCAGCATTTT
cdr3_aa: CASSETYRNQPQHF

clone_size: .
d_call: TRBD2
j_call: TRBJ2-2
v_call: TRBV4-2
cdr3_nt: TGTGCCAGCAGCCAAGATCCGGGACTAGCGATGAACACCGGGGAGCTGTTTTTT
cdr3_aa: CASSQDPGLAMNTGELFF

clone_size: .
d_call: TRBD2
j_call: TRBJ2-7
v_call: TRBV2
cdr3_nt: TGTGCCAGCTGGACTAGCGGGAGCTACGAGCAGTACTTC
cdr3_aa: CASWTSGSYEQYF

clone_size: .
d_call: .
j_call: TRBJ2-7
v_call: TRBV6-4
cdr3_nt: TGTGCCAGCAGTGACGGGTACGGATTACAGTACTTC
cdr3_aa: CASSDGYGLQYF

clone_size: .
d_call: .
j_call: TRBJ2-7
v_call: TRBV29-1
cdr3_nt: TGCAGCGTTGAAGACATGGAAATGGTCGCCTACGAGCAGTACTTC
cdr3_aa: CSVEDMEMVAYEQYF

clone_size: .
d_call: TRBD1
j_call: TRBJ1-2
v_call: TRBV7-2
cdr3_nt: TGTGCCAGCAGCGTTGGGGACAGGGCCTATGGCTACACCTTC
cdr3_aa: CASSVGDRAYGYTF

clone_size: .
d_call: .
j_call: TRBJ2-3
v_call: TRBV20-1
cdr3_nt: TGCAGTGCTAGAGCGGGGGATACGCAGTATTTT
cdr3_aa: CSARAGDTQYF